The subject of this entry is one TCR beta chain. Its antigen is currently unknown. After removal of 6 bases from V and 7 bases from J, the junction contained 1 base not matched to a gene. The CDR3 extends over 13 amino acids. Per germline, CDR1 SNHLY and CDR2 FYNNEI. PCR was performed using 60 Vbeta and 13 Jbeta primers. The table came from immunoSEQ multiplex PCR; TCRdb's copy has only in-frame clones and leaves some out. Of 150,000 or so clones detected, approximately 80% appear once; the ten largest clones hold around 7%. This entry belongs to a study of cytomegalovirus exposure and HLA in healthy donors. General study results and limits: Common viral pathogens seemed to be connected with several of the most significant clusters, according to a later analysis. In an earlier analysis, productive rearrangement rates for most beta V segments clustered near 87% or 30%. Later genetic work tied a missense DCLRE1C variant to beta-chain V and J trimming. Per published accounts, TCR beta sequences correctly predicted the HLA-A and HLA-B alleles of most subjects.

This TCR was recovered from a woman in her forties in good health and CMV-seropositive. The chain links TRBV2 to TRBJ1-6; 9 bases align to TRBD1. The sequenced sample consisted of PBMCs. Written as DNA, the CDR3 is TGTGCCAGCAGGGGGACAGGGAATTCACCCCTCCACTTT. Its translation is CASRGTGNSPLHF.